Listed below are T cell receptor beta chains from one sample, sequenced in a study of control samples from healthy donors and cancer patients. Data came from immunoSEQ multiplex PCR; TCRdb stores just in-frame clones and leaves some out. The sample carries about 140,000 clones, approximately 90% recorded once. The specimen sequenced was blood. These receptors were obtained from a woman in her 30s in good health. CDR3s include the opening cysteine and the closing phenylalanine or tryptophan. The D gene is left open where the match is weak. Where a row states a size, it is once, few, many or the class of an expanded clone; other rows omit it.

15,-,TRBV19,once,TRBJ1-2,CASSIGGGHPYGYTF,TGTGCCAGTAGTATAGGAGGGGGACACCCCTATGGCTACACCTTC
14,-,TRBV6-5,-,TRBJ2-4,CASSLGGGKNIQYF,TGTGCCAGCAGCCTGGGCGGTGGCAAAAACATTCAGTACTTC
11,-,TRBV6-5,-,TRBJ1-1,CASTTGLEAFF,TGTGCCAGCACCACAGGGTTGGAAGCTTTCTTT
14,-,TRBV30,-,TRBJ2-7,CAWSDRGGSYEQYF,TGTGCCTGGAGTGACAGGGGAGGGTCCTACGAGCAGTACTTC
14,-,TRBV7-3,once,TRBJ2-2,CASSSALNTGELFF,TGTGCCAGCAGCTCGGCCTTGAACACCGGGGAGCTGTTTTTT
16,TRBD1,TRBV27,-,TRBJ2-1,CASSTLRDREGYEQFF,TGTGCCAGCAGTACACTCCGGGACAGGGAGGGTTATGAGCAGTTCTTC
13,-,TRBV5-6,-,TRBJ1-2,CASTGSSFYGYTF,TGTGCCAGCACGGGCAGCTCTTTCTATGGCTACACCTTC
15,-,TRBV5-6,once,TRBJ1-2,CASIPTGTPNYGYTF,TGTGCCAGCATACCCACCGGCACCCCTAACTATGGCTACACCTTC
13,-,TRBV28,-,TRBJ2-3,CASYQLATDTQYF,TGTGCCAGCTACCAACTAGCCACAGATACGCAGTATTTT
13,TRBD1,TRBV18,-,TRBJ2-7,CASSRTGTYEQYF,TGTGCCAGCTCACGGACAGGGACGTACGAGCAGTACTTC
13,-,TRBV19,-,TRBJ1-6,CASSPGWASPLHF,TGTGCCAGTAGTCCTGGATGGGCTTCACCCCTCCACTTT
15,-,TRBV19,-,TRBJ2-7,CASSISGEYLYEQYF,TGTGCCAGTAGTATTTCGGGGGAGTACCTCTACGAGCAGTACTTC
13,-,TRBV19,-,TRBJ2-7,CASSIRITYEQYF,TGTGCCAGTAGTATCCGGATCACCTACGAGCAGTACTTC
17,-,TRBV4-1,-,TRBJ2-1,CASSHSAGPKTYNEQFF,TGCGCCAGCAGCCATAGTGCGGGCCCCAAGACCTACAATGAGCAGTTCTTC
16,-,TRBV4-2,-,TRBJ2-7,CASSQDESDSSYEQYF,TGTGCCAGCAGCCAAGACGAATCCGACAGCTCCTACGAGCAGTACTTC
11,TRBD1,TRBV20-1,few,TRBJ1-1,CSPRGHTEAFF,TGCAGCCCTAGGGGGCATACTGAAGCTTTCTTT